This entry lists 25 T cell receptor beta chains sequenced from one sample in a study of regulatory T cells in long-lasting Graves disease. For TCR beta, libraries came from iRepertoire HTBI primers and Arm-PCR of CDR3 regions. Via MiXCR, TCRdb re-called the multiplex PCR reads, giving one row per CDR3 protein. The table lists over 400,000 distinct CDR3 sequences, 14% of them singletons. Documented time point: newly diagnosed GD, antithyroid drugs for less than 3 months. PBMCs provided the RNA from which the TCR library was made. These data were likewise used in another study, on T cells in Graves' hyperthyroidism and ophthalmopathy.

Sequenced here: peripheral blood mononuclear cells (PBMCs), sampled at new diagnosis, from a patient treated with antithyroid drugs. The receptors shown here come from a woman in her forties or fifties with Graves disease.

This clonotype was seen just once. The V gene is TRBV20-1, the J gene TRBJ2-3; 10 bases agree with TRBD2. Germline-derived CDR1 and CDR2 are DFQATT and SNEGSKA (reference sequence). This CDR3 is 15 amino acids long. With V trimmed by 6 bases and J by 5 bases, 11 bases remained unmatched. The CDR3 spells CSAPNLAGAVDTQYF. In DNA form, the CDR3 reads TGCAGTGCGCCGAATCTAGCGGGAGCAGTAGATACGCAGTATTTT.

The J gene is TRBJ1-3, the V gene TRBV11-2; 7 bases match TRBD1. After removal of 5 bases from V and 3 bases from J, the junction contained 4 bases not matched to a gene. The CDR3 spans 14 residues. Per germline, CDR1 SGHAT and CDR2 FQNNGV. CDR3 sequence reads: CASSQTGVGNTIYF. The CDR3 nucleotides read TGTGCCAGCAGCCAAACAGGGGTTGGAAACACCATATATTTT.

The chain employs TRBV3-1 and TRBJ2-5; D gene uncertain. The CDR3 spans 12 residues. V was clipped by 5 bases and J by 3 bases, with 7 bases between them. CDR1 and CDR2 (germline): LGHDT, YNNKEL (reference sequence). The CDR3 bases are TGTGCCAGCAGCTGGACGAAAGAGACCCAGTACTTC. Protein product: CASSWTKETQYF.

This clonotype was counted between two and nine times. The rearrangement links TRBV18 to TRBJ2-7; D uncertain. The CDR3 is made up of 14 amino acids. Trimming shortened V by 2 bases and J by 2 bases, and 10 bases separated the two germline ends. Looked up from germline, CDR1 is KGHSH and CDR2 is LQKENI. The CDR3: CASSPEVITYEQYF. The CDR3 DNA is TGTGCCAGCTCACCAGAAGTGATCACCTACGAGCAGTACTTC. The entire variable domain, with the rest obtained from reference TRBV18 and TRBJ2-7, is as follows: NAGVMQNPRHLVRRRGQEARLRCSPMKGHSHVYWYRQLPEEGLKFMVYLQKENIIDESGMPKERFSAEFPKEGPSILRIQQVVRGDSAAYFCASSPEVITYEQYFGPGTRLTVT.

This clonotype was seen a few times. The chain has TRBV28 and TRBJ2-5, with 7 positions matching TRBD2. The V gene's germline CDR1 is MDHEN and CDR2 SYDVKM. CDR3 size: 18 residues. With V trimmed by 4 bases and J by 4 bases, 18 bases remained unmatched. The CDR3 nucleotides are TGTGCCAGCAGTTCCCCAATCATGGGGAGGGCCCTCGGAGAGACCCAGTACTTC. This gives the protein CASSSPIMGRALGETQYF.

This clonotype appeared a few times. At one boundary the junction diverges from the germline segment, which might be a read error. The chain couples TRBV6-1 to TRBJ2-2; possibly TRBD1 for D (6 bases). From germline, CDR1 is MNHNS and CDR2 SASEGT. The length of the CDR3 is 16 residues. In DNA form, the CDR3 reads TGTGCCAGCATTGAAAGTTACAGGGATATCACCGGGGAGCTGTTTTTT. As protein: CASIESYRDITGELFF.

This clonotype was recorded at least ten times. The chain carries TRBV7-2 and TRBJ2-5; TRBD2 aligns across 8 bases. In germline, CDR1 is SGHTA, CDR2 FQGNSA. Trimming took 1 base from V and 4 from J; bases not matched to a gene: 11. The length of the CDR3 is 17 residues. Here the CDR3 reads CASSLVVGGLGGETQYF. The CDR3 DNA reads TGTGCCAGCAGCTTAGTAGTCGGGGGACTAGGAGGAGAGACCCAGTACTTC.

J is TRBJ1-1 and V is TRBV5-1, with 12 bases fitting TRBD1. Germline CDR1 reads SGHRS; CDR2 reads YFSETQ. This CDR3 has 14 amino acids. The V and J ends lost 3 bases and 4 bases, in that order; junction bases with no gene match: 1. In DNA, the CDR3 is TGCGCCAGCAGCTGGGACAGGGGGCTCACTGAAGCTTTCTTT. Residues: CASSWDRGLTEAFF.

This clonotype appeared many times. In DNA, the CDR3 is TGTGCCAGCAGCCTCACAGGGATGGGCGGGGAGCTGTTTTTT. It encodes CASSLTGMGGELFF. The chain is built from TRBV5-5 and TRBJ2-2; maybe TRBD1 (6 bases). The germline V gene encodes CDR1 SGHKS and CDR2 YYEKEE (reference sequence). The CDR3 totals 14 residues. V lost 4 bases and J 7 bases, leaving 14 bases between the germline ends.

This clonotype was observed a few times. The V and J genes are TRBV7-2 and TRBJ2-1; weak D call: TRBD1 (6 bases). Germline CDR1 reads SGHTA; CDR2 reads FQGNSA. The V and J ends lost 1 base and 0 bases respectively, with 16 bases between them. The CDR3 is made up of 18 amino acids. CDR3 in amino acids: CASSLVGGAPSSYNEQFF. As DNA, the CDR3 is TGTGCCAGCAGCTTAGTTGGGGGCGCCCCGAGCTCCTACAATGAGCAGTTCTTC.

There are many counts of this clonotype. This chain links TRBV5-1 with TRBJ2-3; D perhaps matches TRBD2 (6 bases). The CDR3 contains 14 residues. Trimming pared 4 bases from V and 2 bases from J, leaving 11 bases between. The V gene's germline CDR1 is SGHRS and CDR2 YFSETQ. The CDR3 bases are TGCGCCAGCAGCCCCTGGGGGGACACAGATACGCAGTATTTT. This translates into CASSPWGDTDTQYF. The full variable domain, with the rest looked up from reference TRBV5-1 and TRBJ2-3, is KAGVTQTPRYLIKTRGQQVTLSCSPISGHRSVSWYQQTPGQGLQFLFEYFSETQRNKGNFPGRFSGRQFSNSRSEMNVSTLELGDSALYLCASSPWGDTDTQYFGPGTRLTVL.

Concerning this clonotype: A far larger clone is only one base removed, so a read error is likely. The CDR3 carries no conserved terminal phenylalanine or tryptophan, so it likely arises from a read error. The chain employs TRBV13 and TRBJ2-7; D is ambiguous. Germline CDR1 reads PRHDT; CDR2 reads FYEKMQ (reference sequence). The CDR3 contains 12 residues. V was pared by 0 bases and J by 4 bases, with 4 bases between. Here the CDR3 DNA reads TGTGCCAGCAGCTTAGGTCGTTACGAGCAGTACTGC. Protein sequence: CASSLGRYEQYC.

This clonotype was detected many times. The chain has TRBV11-2 and TRBJ2-7; 8 nucleotides match TRBD2. The length of the CDR3 is 16 residues. The germline CDR1 and CDR2 sequences are SGHAT and FQNNGV. With 2 bases clipped from V and 0 bases from J, the junction kept 6 bases outside the gene matches. Here the CDR3 reads CASSLWGLGSSYEQYF. CDR3 nucleotide sequence: TGTGCCAGCAGCTTATGGGGACTAGGTAGCTCCTACGAGCAGTACTTC.

The chain combines TRBV12-3 or TRBV12-4 with TRBJ2-2, with unresolved D. This CDR3 comprises 15 residues. Trimming cost V 6 bases and J 3 bases, with 14 bases left between them. In DNA form, the CDR3 reads TGTGCCAGCAGATCTCCGGCAGAGTACACCGGGGAGCTGTTTTTT. Translating gives CASRSPAEYTGELFF.

This clonotype was counted only a few times. The J gene is TRBJ2-5, the V gene TRBV19; TRBD1 aligns across 7 bases. The V gene end was trimmed by 10 bases and the J gene end by 7 bases; junction bases not matched to a gene: 15. The V gene's germline CDR1 is LNHDA and CDR2 SQIVND (reference sequence). The CDR3 runs 14 residues. This CDR3 reads CAIDEGAVPMTQYF. CDR3 nucleotide sequence: TGTGCCATAGATGAGGGGGCTGTTCCGATGACCCAGTACTTC.

This chain connects TRBV11-2 to TRBJ1-5; the D is unclear. The V gene lost 0 bases and the J gene lost 5 bases, with 8 bases spanning the gap. This CDR3 region has 14 residues. Per the germline V gene, CDR1 is SGHAT and CDR2 is FQNNGV. DNA of the CDR3: TGTGCCAGCAGCTTAGATTCGGGAGATCAGCCCCAGCATTTT. Its translation is CASSLDSGDQPQHF.

This clonotype came up many times. The CDR3 loop reads CASSLGVREQYF. The CDR3, as DNA: TGTGCCAGCAGTTTGGGAGTGCGCGAGCAGTACTTC. V is TRBV6-2 or TRBV6-3 and J is TRBJ2-7, with D tentatively TRBD2 (5 bases). The CDR3 consists of 12 residues. V was clipped by 4 bases and J by 6 bases, with 10 bases between them. CDR1 is MNHEY and CDR2 is SVGEGT in the germline V gene.

This clonotype was recorded at least ten times. The chain uses TRBV13 and TRBJ2-1, with 12 bases matching TRBD2. The CDR3 has 17 amino acids. Germline V gene sequence: CDR1 PRHDT, CDR2 FYEKMQ (reference sequence). After removal of 7 bases from V and 8 bases from J, the junction contained 15 bases not matched to a gene. The CDR3 spells CASNAIKTSGSLDEQFF. The CDR3 coding sequence is TGTGCCAGCAACGCAATTAAGACTAGCGGGAGTCTAGATGAGCAGTTCTTC. Together with reference TRBV13 and TRBJ2-1, the CDR3 gives the full variable domain: AAGVIQSPRHLIKEKRETATLKCYPIPRHDTVYWYQQGPGQDPQFLISFYEKMQSDKGSIPDRFSAQQFSDYHSELNMSSLELGDSALYFCASNAIKTSGSLDEQFFGPGTRLTVL.

This clonotype was seen ten or more times. The chain has TRBV11-2 and TRBJ2-1, with 7 nucleotides matching TRBD2. The CDR3 spans 16 residues. CDR1 SGHAT and CDR2 FQNNGV come from the germline V gene. The V segment lost 2 bases and the J segment 6 bases; nucleotides outside the gene matches: 10. CDR3 loop: CASSLPRRLAGNEQFF. DNA of the CDR3: TGTGCCAGCAGCTTACCCCGCCGACTAGCAGGCAATGAGCAGTTCTTC.

This chain connects TRBV6-2 or TRBV6-3 to TRBJ2-3; TRBD2 might be the D (6 bases). The germline V gene encodes CDR1 MNHEY and CDR2 SVGEGT. The V end lost 5 bases, the J end lost 3 bases, and 12 bases lay between the germline ends. The length of the CDR3 is 14 residues. The CDR3 DNA follows: TGTGCCAGCAGTGAGCCAGGGAGGACAGATACGCAGTATTTT. Translating it yields CASSEPGRTDTQYF.

This chain joins TRBV7-6 and TRBJ1-3; D perhaps matches TRBD1 (5 bases). CDR3 size: 15 residues. V shed 0 bases and J shed 0 bases, with 6 bases lying between them. Germline V gives CDR1 SGHVS, CDR2 FNYEAQ. The CDR3 spells CASSLAGGSGNTIYF. CDR3 nucleotide sequence: TGTGCCAGCAGCTTAGCGGGGGGCTCTGGAAACACCATATATTTT. The full variable domain, completed using reference TRBV7-6 and TRBJ1-3, is GAGVSQSPRYKVTKRGQDVALRCDPISGHVSLYWYRQALGQGPEFLTYFNYEAQQDKSGLPNDRFSAERPEGSISTLTIQRTEQRDSAMYRCASSLAGGSGNTIYFGEGSWLTVV.

This clonotype has ten or more counts. The CDR3 is CASSPRQPSYNEQFF. The CDR3 region has the DNA TGTGCCAGCTCACCGCGACAGCCCTCCTACAATGAGCAGTTCTTC. The J gene is TRBJ2-1, the V gene TRBV18, with D perhaps matching TRBD1 (5 bases). The germline V gene has CDR1 KGHSH and CDR2 LQKENI. The CDR3 consists of 15 residues. Trimming took 3 bases from V and 0 from J, leaving 9 bases between them.

This clonotype was observed many times. The V call is TRBV5-5, the J call TRBJ2-5; possibly TRBD1 for D (6 bases). Germline assignment: CDR1 SGHKS and CDR2 YYEKEE (reference sequence). The CDR3 is made up of 18 amino acids. V was clipped by 2 bases and J by 2 bases, with 22 bases between them. CDR3 bases: TGTGCCAGCAGCTTAATAAGGGGGTCATCGGGACCACAAGAGACCCAGTACTTC. Translated: CASSLIRGSSGPQETQYF. Full variable domain (missing parts from reference TRBV5-5 and TRBJ2-5): DAGVTQSPTHLIKTRGQQVTLRCSPISGHKSVSWYQQVLGQGPQFIFQYYEKEERGRGNFPDRFSARQFPNYSSELNVNALLLGDSALYLCASSLIRGSSGPQETQYFGPGTRLLVL.

This clonotype was recorded many times. CDR3 DNA: TGTGCCAGCAGCCCCCGGCGTGGGACTGAAGCTTTCTTT. The encoded protein is CASSPRRGTEAFF. The V call is TRBV7-8, the J call TRBJ1-1; D remains unclear. Looked up from germline, CDR1 is SGHVS and CDR2 is FQNEAQ. Between the trimmed V and J ends, which lost 5 bases and 5 bases, there was a span of 12 bases. The CDR3 loop spans 13 amino acids.

This clonotype was seen only a few times. J is TRBJ1-1 and V is TRBV4-1, with D unclear. Germline loops: CDR1 MGHRA, CDR2 YSYEKL. The CDR3 is made up of 12 amino acids. V lost 5 bases to trimming and J lost 6 bases, with 10 bases between them. CDR3 sequence: CASSEAGSEAFF. CDR3 DNA sequence: TGCGCCAGCAGCGAAGCGGGTTCTGAAGCTTTCTTT.